The entry below describes one TCR beta chain. The source of the sample is a study of blood T cell repertoires in COVID-19. The authors' processing: Estimates of nucleated cell counts were drawn from the amplification of reference gene primers. The repertoire was sequenced with immunoSEQ multiplex PCR; TCRdb's copy has only in-frame clones and lacks some. That table supplies the V and J calls and clone size; D and trimming were determined from the DNA. This sample has about 130,000 clones, with 86% found just once. CDR3 length: 15 amino acids. V was shortened by 0 bases and J by 3 bases, with 9 bases between the two germline ends. Germline V CDR1 and CDR2: MNHEY, SVGAGI. Participants reported their clinical history, and cohort assignment relied on those reports.

This receptor was identified in a middle-aged man who had recovered from COVID-19. The chain has TRBV6-5 and TRBJ1-3; D is undetermined. Sequenced material: PBMCs or T cells enriched from blood (not recorded which). CDR3 DNA sequence: TGTGCCAGCAGTTACTCGAGAGTTGTTGGAAACACCATATATTTT. Encoded protein: CASSYSRVVGNTIYF.